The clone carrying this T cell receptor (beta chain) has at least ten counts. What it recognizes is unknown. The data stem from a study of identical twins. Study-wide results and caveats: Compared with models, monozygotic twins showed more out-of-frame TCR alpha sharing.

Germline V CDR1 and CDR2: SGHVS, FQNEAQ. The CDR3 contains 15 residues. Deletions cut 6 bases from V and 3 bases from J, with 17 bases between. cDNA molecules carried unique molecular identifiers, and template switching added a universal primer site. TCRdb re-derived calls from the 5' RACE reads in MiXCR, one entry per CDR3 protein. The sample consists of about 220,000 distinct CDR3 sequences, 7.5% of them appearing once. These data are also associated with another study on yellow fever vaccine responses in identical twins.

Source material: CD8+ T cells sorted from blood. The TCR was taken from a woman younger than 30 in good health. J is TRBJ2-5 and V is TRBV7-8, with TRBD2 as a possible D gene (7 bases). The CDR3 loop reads CASRVGGGRKETQYF. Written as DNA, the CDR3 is TGTGCCAGCAGAGTTGGGGGGGGCCGGAAAGAGACCCAGTACTTC.